This T cell receptor beta chain is drawn from a study of blood T cell repertoires in COVID-19. The repertoire was sequenced with immunoSEQ multiplex PCR; TCRdb's copy has only in-frame clones and lacks some. The profile shows around 300,000 clones, about 88% of them singletons. The CDR3 runs 12 residues. V dropped 3 bases and J dropped 4 bases, with 4 bases sitting between them. Germline V CDR1 and CDR2: LNHNV, YYDKDF (reference sequence). The V gene is TRBV15, the J gene TRBJ1-5; D is uncertain. The sequence was obtained from a woman in her seventies with COVID-19, enrolled during active disease. Sequencing was done on a sample of peripheral blood. In DNA, the CDR3 is TGTGCCACCAGCAGGGAGAATCAGCCCCAGCATTTT. As protein: CATSRENQPQHF.